The T cell receptor (beta chain) under discussion was sequenced for a study of blood T cell repertoires in COVID-19. Clones were read by immunoSEQ multiplex PCR, and TCRdb kept only the in-frame ones, dropping some. The table includes around 120,000 clones, approximately 86% detected once. Trimming stripped 4 bases from V and 4 bases from J, with 8 bases between. The V gene's germline CDR1 is SGHNT and CDR2 YYREEE (reference sequence). This CDR3 is built from 12 residues. The sequencing input was PBMCs or T cells enriched from blood (not recorded which). This receptor was identified in a woman aged 45-65 years who had recovered from COVID-19. The J gene is TRBJ1-2, the V gene TRBV5-4; D is undetermined. The CDR3 DNA follows: TGTGCCAGCAGCACCGACACCTATGGCTACACCTTC. This sequence encodes CASSTDTYGYTF.